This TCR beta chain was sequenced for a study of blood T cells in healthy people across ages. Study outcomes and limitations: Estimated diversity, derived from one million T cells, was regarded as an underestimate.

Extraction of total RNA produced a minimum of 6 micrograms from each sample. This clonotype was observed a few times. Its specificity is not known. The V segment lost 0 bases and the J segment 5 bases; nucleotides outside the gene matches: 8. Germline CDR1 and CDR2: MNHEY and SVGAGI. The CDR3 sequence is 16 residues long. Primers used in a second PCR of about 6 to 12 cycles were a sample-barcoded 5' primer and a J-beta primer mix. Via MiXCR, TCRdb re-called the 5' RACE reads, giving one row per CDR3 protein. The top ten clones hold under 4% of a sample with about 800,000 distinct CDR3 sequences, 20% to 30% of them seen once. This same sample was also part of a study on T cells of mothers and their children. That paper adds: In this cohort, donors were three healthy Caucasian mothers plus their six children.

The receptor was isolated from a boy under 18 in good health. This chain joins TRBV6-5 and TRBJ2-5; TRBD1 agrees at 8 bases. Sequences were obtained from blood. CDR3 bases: TGTGCCAGCAGTTACTCTCCGACAGGGGTTATTGAGACCCAGTACTTC. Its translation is CASSYSPTGVIETQYF.